This T cell receptor (beta chain) was profiled in a study of T cell changes during pregnancy in multiple sclerosis. This clone was counted a single time. Sequencing used immunoSEQ multiplex PCR; TCRdb keeps in-frame clones, though not all of them. Of 79,000 or so clones in the sample, 70% to 90% were seen once. The CDR3 runs to 14 residues. Germline V lookup: CDR1 LGHNA, CDR2 YSLEER. V lost 0 bases, J lost 5 bases, and 10 bases lay in between. The source was peripheral blood, collected before pregnancy. The chain joins TRBV4-3 to TRBJ2-5, with a possible D match to TRBD2 (6 bases). The sequence derives from a female donor with multiple sclerosis, enrolled in a pregnancy study. CDR3 residues: CASSQEGGYETQYF. DNA for the CDR3: TGCGCCAGCAGCCAAGAAGGAGGGTACGAGACCCAGTACTTC.